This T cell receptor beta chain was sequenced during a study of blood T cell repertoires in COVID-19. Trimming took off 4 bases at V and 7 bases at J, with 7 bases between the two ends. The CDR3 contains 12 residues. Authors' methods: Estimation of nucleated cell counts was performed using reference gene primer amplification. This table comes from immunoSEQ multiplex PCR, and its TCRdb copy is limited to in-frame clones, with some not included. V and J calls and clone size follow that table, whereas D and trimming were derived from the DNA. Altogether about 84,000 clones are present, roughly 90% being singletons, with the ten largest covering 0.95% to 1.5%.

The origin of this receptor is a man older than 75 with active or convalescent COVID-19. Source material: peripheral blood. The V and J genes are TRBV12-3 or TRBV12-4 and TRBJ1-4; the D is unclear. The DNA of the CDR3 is TGTGCCAGCAGTTCCGCTAGTGAAAAACTGTTTTTT. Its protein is CASSSASEKLFF.